This T cell receptor beta chain was captured in a study of cytomegalovirus exposure and HLA in healthy donors. About the study: T cells numbering around 200 million yielded some 120 million unique TCR beta sequences in an earlier analysis.

The PCR was carried out with 60 Vbeta primers and 13 Jbeta primers. Sequenced by immunoSEQ multiplex PCR; TCRdb stores in-frame clones only, minus some. The table has about 200,000 clones, around 85% seen once; the top ten hold 1.5% to 2%. Findings and limits, study-wide: The authors enumerated over 150 TCR beta chains as linked to cytomegalovirus.

Of note for this clone: Its target is unknown.

CDR3 size: 15 residues. Germline assignment: CDR1 SGHKS and CDR2 YYEKEE (reference sequence). The V end lost 2 bases, the J end lost 6 bases, and 14 bases lay between the germline ends. This chain links TRBV5-5 with TRBJ2-2; no definite D call. The sequenced sample was PBMCs. The receptor's source is a middle-aged man in good health and CMV-seronegative. The CDR3 reads CASSFGSVDSGELFF. The DNA for the CDR3 is TGTGCCAGCAGCTTCGGGTCGGTGGATTCCGGGGAGCTGTTTTTT.